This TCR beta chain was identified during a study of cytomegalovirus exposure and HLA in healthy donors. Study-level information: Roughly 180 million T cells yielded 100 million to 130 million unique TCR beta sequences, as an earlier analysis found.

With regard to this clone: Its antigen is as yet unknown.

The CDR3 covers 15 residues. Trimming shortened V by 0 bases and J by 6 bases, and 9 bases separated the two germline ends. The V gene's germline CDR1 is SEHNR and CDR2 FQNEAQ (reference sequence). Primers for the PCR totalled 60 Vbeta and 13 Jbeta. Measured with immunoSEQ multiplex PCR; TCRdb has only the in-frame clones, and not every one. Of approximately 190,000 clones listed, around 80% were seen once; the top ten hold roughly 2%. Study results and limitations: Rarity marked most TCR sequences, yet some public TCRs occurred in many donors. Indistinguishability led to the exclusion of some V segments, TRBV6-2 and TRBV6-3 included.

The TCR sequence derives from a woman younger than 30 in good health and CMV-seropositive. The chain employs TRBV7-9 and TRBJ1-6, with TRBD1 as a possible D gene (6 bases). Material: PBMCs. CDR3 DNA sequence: TGTGCCAGCAGCTTAGCCGGGACAACTAATTCACCCCTCCACTTT. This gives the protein CASSLAGTTNSPLHF.